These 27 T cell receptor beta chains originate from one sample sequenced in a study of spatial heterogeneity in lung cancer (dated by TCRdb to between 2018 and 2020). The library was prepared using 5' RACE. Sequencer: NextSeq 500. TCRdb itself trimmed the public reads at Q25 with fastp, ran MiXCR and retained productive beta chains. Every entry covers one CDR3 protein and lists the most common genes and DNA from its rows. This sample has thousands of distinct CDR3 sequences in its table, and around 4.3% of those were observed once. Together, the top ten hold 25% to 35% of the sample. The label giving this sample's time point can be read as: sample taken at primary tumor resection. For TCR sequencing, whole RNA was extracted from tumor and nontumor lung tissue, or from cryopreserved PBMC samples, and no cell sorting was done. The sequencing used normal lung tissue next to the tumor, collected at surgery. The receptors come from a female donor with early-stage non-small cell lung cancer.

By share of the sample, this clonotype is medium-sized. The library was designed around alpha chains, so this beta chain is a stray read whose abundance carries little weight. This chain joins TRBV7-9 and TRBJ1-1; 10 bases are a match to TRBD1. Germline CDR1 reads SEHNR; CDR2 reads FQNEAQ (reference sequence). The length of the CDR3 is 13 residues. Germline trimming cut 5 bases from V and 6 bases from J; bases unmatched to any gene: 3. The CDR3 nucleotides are TGTGCCAGCAGCCCCGGACAGGGGGCTGAAGCTTTCTTT. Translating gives CASSPGQGAEAFF.

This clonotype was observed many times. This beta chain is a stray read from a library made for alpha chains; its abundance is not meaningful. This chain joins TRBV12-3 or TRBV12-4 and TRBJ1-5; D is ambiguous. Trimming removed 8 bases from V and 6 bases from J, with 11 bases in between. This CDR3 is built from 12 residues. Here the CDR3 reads CASGPSGQPQHF. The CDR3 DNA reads TGTGCCAGCGGGCCCAGCGGTCAGCCCCAGCATTTT.

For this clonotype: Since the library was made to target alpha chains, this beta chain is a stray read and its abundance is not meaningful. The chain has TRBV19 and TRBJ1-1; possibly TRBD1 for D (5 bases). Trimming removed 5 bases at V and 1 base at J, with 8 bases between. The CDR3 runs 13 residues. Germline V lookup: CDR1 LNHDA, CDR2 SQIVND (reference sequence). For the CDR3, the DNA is TGTGCCAGTAGTGATGGACAGAACACTGAAGCTTTCTTT. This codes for CASSDGQNTEAFF.

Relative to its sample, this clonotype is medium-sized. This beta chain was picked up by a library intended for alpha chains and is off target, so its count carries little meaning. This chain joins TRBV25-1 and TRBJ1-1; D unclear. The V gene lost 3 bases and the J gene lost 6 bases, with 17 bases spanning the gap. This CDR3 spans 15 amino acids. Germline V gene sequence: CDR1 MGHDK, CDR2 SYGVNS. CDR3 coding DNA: TGTGCCAGCAGTGAGACGAATACGGCAAGGGCTGAAGCTTTCTTT. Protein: CASSETNTARAEAFF.

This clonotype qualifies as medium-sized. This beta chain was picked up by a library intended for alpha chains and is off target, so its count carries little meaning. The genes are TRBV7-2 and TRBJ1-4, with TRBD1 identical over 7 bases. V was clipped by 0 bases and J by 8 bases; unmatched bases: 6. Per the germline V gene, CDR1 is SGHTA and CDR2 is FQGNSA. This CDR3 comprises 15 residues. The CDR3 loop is CASSLAGGAQEKLFF. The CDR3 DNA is TGTGCCAGCAGCTTAGCAGGGGGCGCTCAGGAAAAACTGTTTTTT. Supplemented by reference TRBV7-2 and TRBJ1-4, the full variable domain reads GAGVSQSPSNKVTEKGKDVELRCDPISGHTALYWYRQSLGQGLEFLIYFQGNSAPDKSGLPSDRFSAERTGGSVSTLTIQRTQQEDSAVYLCASSLAGGAQEKLFFGSGTQLSVL.

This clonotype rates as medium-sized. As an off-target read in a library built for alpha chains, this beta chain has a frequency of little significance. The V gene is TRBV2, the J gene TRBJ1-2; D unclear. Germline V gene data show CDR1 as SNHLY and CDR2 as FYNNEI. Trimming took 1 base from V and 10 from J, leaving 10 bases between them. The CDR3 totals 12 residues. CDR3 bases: TGTGCCAGCAGTGAAGATAGTCCCCCCTACACCTTC. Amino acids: CASSEDSPPYTF.

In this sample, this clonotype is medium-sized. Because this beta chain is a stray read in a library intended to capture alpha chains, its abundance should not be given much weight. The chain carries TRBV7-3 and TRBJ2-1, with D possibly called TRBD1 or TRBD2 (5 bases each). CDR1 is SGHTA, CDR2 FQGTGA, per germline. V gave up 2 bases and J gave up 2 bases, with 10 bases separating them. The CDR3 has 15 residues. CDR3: CASSLEVGPYNEQFF. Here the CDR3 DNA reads TGTGCCAGCAGCTTAGAAGTGGGACCCTACAATGAGCAGTTCTTC.

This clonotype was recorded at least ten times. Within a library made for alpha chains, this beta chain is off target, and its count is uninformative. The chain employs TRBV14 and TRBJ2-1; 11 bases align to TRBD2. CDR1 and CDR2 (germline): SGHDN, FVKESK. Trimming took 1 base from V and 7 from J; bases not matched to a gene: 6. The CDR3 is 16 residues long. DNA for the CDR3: TGTGCCAGCAGCCAAGTGGGACTAGCGGCTCAGAATGAGCAGTTCTTC. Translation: CASSQVGLAAQNEQFF.

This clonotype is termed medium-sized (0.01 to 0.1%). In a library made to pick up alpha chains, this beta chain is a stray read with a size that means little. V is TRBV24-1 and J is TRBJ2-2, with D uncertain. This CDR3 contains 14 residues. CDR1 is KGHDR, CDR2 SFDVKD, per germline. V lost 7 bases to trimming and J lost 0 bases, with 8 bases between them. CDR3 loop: CATRGISNTGELFF. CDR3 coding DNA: TGTGCCACCAGAGGAATTTCGAACACCGGGGAGCTGTTTTTT.

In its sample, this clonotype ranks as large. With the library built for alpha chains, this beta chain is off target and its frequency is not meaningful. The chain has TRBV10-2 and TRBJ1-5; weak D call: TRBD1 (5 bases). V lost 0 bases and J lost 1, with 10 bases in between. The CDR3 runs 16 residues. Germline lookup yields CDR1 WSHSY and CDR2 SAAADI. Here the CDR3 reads CASSESPGNSNQPQHF. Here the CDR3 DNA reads TGCGCCAGCAGTGAGTCCCCAGGGAACAGCAATCAGCCCCAGCATTTT.

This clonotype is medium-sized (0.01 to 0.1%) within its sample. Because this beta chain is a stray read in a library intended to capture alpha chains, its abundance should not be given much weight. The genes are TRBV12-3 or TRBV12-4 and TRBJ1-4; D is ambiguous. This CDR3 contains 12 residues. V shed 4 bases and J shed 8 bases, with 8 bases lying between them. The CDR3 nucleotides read TGTGCCAGCAGTTCCGGGATGGAAAAACTGTTTTTT. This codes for CASSSGMEKLFF.

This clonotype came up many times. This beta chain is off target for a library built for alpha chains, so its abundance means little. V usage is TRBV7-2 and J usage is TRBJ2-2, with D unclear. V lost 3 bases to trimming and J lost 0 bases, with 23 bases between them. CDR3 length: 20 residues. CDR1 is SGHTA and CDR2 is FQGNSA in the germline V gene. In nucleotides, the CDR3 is TGTGCCAGCAGCTTCGGGCCCACAGAAAATTGGTTCGCGAACACCGGGGAGCTGTTTTTT. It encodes CASSFGPTENWFANTGELFF.

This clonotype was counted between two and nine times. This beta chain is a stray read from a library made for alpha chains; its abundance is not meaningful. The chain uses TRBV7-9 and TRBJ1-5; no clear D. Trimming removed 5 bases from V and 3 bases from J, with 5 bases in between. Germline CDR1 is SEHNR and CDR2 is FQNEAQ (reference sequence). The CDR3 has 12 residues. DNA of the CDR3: TGTGCCAGCAGCCAGGACAATCAGCCCCAGCATTTT. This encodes CASSQDNQPQHF.

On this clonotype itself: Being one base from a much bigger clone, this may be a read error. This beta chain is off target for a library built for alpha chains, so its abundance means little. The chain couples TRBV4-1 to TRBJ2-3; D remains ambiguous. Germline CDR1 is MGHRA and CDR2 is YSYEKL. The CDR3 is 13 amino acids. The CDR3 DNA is TGCGTCAGCAGCCAAGGAGGCACAGATACGCAGTATTTT. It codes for CVSSQGGTDTQYF.

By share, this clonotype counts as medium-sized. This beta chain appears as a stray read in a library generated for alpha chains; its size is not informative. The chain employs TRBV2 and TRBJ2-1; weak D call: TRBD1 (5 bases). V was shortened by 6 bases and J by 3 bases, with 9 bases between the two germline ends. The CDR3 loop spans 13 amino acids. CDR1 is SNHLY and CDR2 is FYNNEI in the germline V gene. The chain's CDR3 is CASRTVSYNEQFF. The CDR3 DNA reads TGTGCCAGCAGGACAGTCAGCTACAATGAGCAGTTCTTC.

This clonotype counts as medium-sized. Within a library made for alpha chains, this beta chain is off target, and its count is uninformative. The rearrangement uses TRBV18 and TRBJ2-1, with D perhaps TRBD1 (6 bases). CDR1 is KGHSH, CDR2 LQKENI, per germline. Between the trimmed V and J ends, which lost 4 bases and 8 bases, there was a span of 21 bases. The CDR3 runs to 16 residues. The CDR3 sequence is CASSRDEGAAGDEQFF. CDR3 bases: TGTGCCAGCTCACGGGACGAGGGCGCAGCAGGGGATGAGCAGTTCTTC.

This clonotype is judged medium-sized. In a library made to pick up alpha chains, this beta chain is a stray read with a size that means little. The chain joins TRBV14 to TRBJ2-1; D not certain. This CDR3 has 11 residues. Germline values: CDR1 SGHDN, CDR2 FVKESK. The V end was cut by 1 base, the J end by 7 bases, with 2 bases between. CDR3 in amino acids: CASSQGNEQFF. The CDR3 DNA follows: TGTGCCAGCAGCCAAGGTAATGAGCAGTTCTTC.

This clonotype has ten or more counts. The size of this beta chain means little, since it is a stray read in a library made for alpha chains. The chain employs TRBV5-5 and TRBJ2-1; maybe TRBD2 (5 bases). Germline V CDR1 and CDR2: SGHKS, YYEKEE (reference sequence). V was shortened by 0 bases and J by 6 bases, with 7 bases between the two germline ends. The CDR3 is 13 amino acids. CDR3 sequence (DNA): TGTGCCAGCAGCTTGGGACTACTCAATGAGCAGTTCTTC. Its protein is CASSLGLLNEQFF.

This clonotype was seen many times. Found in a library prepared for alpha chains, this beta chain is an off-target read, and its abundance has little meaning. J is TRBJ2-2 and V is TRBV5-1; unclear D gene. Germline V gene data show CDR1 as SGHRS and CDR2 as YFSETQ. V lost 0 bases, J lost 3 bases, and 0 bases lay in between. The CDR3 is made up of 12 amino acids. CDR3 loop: CASSLDTGELFF. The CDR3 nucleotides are TGCGCCAGCAGCTTGGACACCGGGGAGCTGTTTTTT. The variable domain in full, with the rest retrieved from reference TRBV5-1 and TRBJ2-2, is KAGVTQTPRYLIKTRGQQVTLSCSPISGHRSVSWYQQTPGQGLQFLFEYFSETQRNKGNFPGRFSGRQFSNSRSEMNVSTLELGDSALYLCASSLDTGELFFGEGSRLTVL.

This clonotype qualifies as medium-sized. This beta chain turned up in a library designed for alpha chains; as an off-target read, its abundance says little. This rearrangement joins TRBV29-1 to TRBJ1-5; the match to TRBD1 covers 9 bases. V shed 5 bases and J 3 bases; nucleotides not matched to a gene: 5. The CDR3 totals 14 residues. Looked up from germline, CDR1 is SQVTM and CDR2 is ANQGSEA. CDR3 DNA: TGCAGCGTTAGACAGGGGGGGGACAATCAGCCCCAGCATTTT. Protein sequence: CSVRQGGDNQPQHF. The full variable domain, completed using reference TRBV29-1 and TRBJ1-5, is SAVISQKPSRDICQRGTSLTIQCQVDSQVTMMFWYRQQPGQSLTLIATANQGSEATYESGFVIDKFPISRPNLTFSTLTVSNMSPEDSSIYLCSVRQGGDNQPQHFGDGTRLSIL.

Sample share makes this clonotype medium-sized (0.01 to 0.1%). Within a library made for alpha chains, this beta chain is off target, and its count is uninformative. CDR3: CASSQSPRTEAFF. CDR3 nucleotides: TGTGCCAGCAGCCAATCGCCGAGAACTGAAGCTTTCTTT. The V call is TRBV14, the J call TRBJ1-1; D unclear. Trimming shortened V by 2 bases and J by 5 bases, and 9 bases separated the two germline ends. This CDR3 region has 13 residues. Germline lookup yields CDR1 SGHDN and CDR2 FVKESK. Looking up the rest from reference TRBV14 and TRBJ1-1 gives the full variable domain: EAGVTQFPSHSVIEKGQTVTLRCDPISGHDNLYWYRRVMGKEIKFLLHFVKESKQDESGMPNNRFLAERTGGTYSTLKVQPAELEDSGVYFCASSQSPRTEAFFGQGTRLTVV.

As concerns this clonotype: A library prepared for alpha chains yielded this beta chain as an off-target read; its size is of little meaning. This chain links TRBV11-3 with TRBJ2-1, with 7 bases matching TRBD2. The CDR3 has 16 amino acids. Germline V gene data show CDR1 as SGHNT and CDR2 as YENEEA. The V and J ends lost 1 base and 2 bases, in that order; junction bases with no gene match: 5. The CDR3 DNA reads TGTGCCAGCAGCTTAGGCGGCGGGAGAACCTACAATGAGCAGTTCTTC. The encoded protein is CASSLGGGRTYNEQFF. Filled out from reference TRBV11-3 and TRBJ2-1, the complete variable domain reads EAGVVQSPRYKIIEKKQPVAFWCNPISGHNTLYWYLQNLGQGPELLIRYENEEAVDDSQLPKDRFSAERLKGVDSTLKIQPAELGDSAVYLCASSLGGGRTYNEQFFGPGTRLTVL.

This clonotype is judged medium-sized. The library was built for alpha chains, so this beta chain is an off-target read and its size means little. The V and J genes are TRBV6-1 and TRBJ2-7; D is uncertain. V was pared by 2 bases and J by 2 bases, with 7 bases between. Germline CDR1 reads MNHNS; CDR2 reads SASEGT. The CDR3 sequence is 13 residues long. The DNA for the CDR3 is TGTGCCAGCAGTGAAAGCCACCCCTACGAGCAGTACTTC. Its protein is CASSESHPYEQYF.

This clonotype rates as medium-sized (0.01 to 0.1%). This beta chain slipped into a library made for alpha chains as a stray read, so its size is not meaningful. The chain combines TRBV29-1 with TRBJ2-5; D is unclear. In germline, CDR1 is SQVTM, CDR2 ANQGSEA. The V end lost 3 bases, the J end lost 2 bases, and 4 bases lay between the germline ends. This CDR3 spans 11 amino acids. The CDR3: CSVDRQETQYF. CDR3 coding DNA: TGCAGCGTTGACAGGCAAGAGACCCAGTACTTC.

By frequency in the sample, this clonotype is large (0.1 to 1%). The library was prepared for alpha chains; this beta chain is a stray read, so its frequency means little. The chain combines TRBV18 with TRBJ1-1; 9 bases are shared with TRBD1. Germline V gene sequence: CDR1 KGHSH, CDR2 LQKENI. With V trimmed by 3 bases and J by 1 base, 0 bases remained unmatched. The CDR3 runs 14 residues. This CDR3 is CASSPGQGNTEAFF. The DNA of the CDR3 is TGTGCCAGCTCACCGGGACAGGGGAACACTGAAGCTTTCTTT.

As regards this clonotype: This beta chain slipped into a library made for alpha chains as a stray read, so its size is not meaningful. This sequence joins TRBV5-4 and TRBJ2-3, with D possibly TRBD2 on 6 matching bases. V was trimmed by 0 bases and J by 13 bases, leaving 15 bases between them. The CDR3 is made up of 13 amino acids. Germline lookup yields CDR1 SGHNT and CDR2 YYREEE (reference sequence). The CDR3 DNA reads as TGTGCCAGCAGCTTGGTTGAGAGCGGGCAGGAGTATTTT. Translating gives CASSLVESGQEYF.

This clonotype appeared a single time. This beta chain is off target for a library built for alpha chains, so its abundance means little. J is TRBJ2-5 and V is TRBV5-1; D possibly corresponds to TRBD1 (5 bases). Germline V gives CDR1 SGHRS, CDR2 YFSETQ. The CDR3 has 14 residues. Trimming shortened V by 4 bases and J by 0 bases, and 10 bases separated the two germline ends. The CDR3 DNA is TGCGCCAGCAGCCCCACAGGTCACCAAGAGACCCAGTACTTC. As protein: CASSPTGHQETQYF. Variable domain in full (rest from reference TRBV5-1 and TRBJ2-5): KAGVTQTPRYLIKTRGQQVTLSCSPISGHRSVSWYQQTPGQGLQFLFEYFSETQRNKGNFPGRFSGRQFSNSRSEMNVSTLELGDSALYLCASSPTGHQETQYFGPGTRLLVL.